This is a list of T cell receptor beta chains from one sample in a study of blood T cell repertoires in COVID-19. TCRdb's table, derived via immunoSEQ multiplex PCR, lists solely in-frame clones and lacks some. The data contain a few hundred thousand clones, approximately 86% of them singletons. Sequencing was performed on peripheral blood. The receptors derive from a human donor in a cohort sampled during active COVID-19. Both conserved end residues are part of each CDR3. Fields, in order: D gene, CDR3 length, J gene, clone size, V gene, CDR3 DNA, CDR3 protein. The D gene is left open where the match is weak. Clone size is shown for a subset of rows, as once, few, many or a class of expanded clone.

d_call: TRBD2; cdr3_length: 16; j_call: TRBJ2-1; clone_size: .; v_call: TRBV11-3; cdr3_nt: TGTGCCAGCAGCTTAGAACTAGCGGGAGGGGACAATGAGCAGTTCTTC; cdr3_aa: CASSLELAGGDNEQFF
d_call: TRBD1; cdr3_length: 14; j_call: TRBJ1-4; clone_size: once; v_call: TRBV6-1; cdr3_nt: TGTGCCAGCAGTGATTTACAGGGGAGGGAAAAACTGTTTTTT; cdr3_aa: CASSDLQGREKLFF
d_call: TRBD1; cdr3_length: 14; j_call: TRBJ1-4; clone_size: .; v_call: TRBV27; cdr3_nt: TGTGCCAGCACCTCCACAGGGGGGTATGAAAAACTGTTTTTT; cdr3_aa: CASTSTGGYEKLFF
d_call: .; cdr3_length: 14; j_call: TRBJ1-2; clone_size: .; v_call: TRBV7-2; cdr3_nt: TGTGCCAGCAGCCCCTCCACGACAGCCTATGGCTACACCTTC; cdr3_aa: CASSPSTTAYGYTF
d_call: .; cdr3_length: 15; j_call: TRBJ2-3; clone_size: few; v_call: TRBV5-1; cdr3_nt: TGCGCCAGCAGCAACGTAGGGGTTGCCACAGATACGCAGTATTTT; cdr3_aa: CASSNVGVATDTQYF
d_call: .; cdr3_length: 13; j_call: TRBJ2-2; clone_size: .; v_call: TRBV29-1; cdr3_nt: TGCAGCGTTGGGCTCCAAAACACCGGGGAGCTGTTTTTT; cdr3_aa: CSVGLQNTGELFF
d_call: .; cdr3_length: 14; j_call: TRBJ1-5; clone_size: once; v_call: TRBV24-1; cdr3_nt: TGTGCCACCAGTGTACGGAGGTATTTCCGGCCCCAGCATTTT; cdr3_aa: CATSVRRYFRPQHF
d_call: .; cdr3_length: 15; j_call: TRBJ2-5; clone_size: .; v_call: TRBV18; cdr3_nt: TGTGCCAGCTTACCCGCGGAAAGGCCAAGGGAGACCCAGTACTTC; cdr3_aa: CASLPAERPRETQYF
d_call: TRBD2; cdr3_length: 12; j_call: TRBJ2-7; clone_size: .; v_call: TRBV6-1; cdr3_nt: TGTGCCAGCAGCTTTGGACTAGAGGTGCAGTACTTC; cdr3_aa: CASSFGLEVQYF
d_call: .; cdr3_length: 13; j_call: TRBJ1-1; clone_size: .; v_call: TRBV6-5; cdr3_nt: TGTGCCAGCAGCTTGAACAGGGATACTGAAGCTTTCTTT; cdr3_aa: CASSLNRDTEAFF
d_call: TRBD2; cdr3_length: 14; j_call: TRBJ2-7; clone_size: .; v_call: TRBV7-3; cdr3_nt: TGTGCCAGCAGCCCGGGAGGAAGGGCCTACGAGCAGTACTTC; cdr3_aa: CASSPGGRAYEQYF
d_call: .; cdr3_length: 17; j_call: TRBJ1-1; clone_size: .; v_call: TRBV24-1; cdr3_nt: TGTGCCACCAGTGAGTCGCAGGGGATCTTGATGAACACTGAAGCTTTCTTT; cdr3_aa: CATSESQGILMNTEAFF
d_call: TRBD2; cdr3_length: 17; j_call: TRBJ2-2; clone_size: .; v_call: TRBV10-3; cdr3_nt: TGTGCCATCGCGGGACTAGCGGGAGGTTTCGGAACCGGGGAGCTGTTTTTT; cdr3_aa: CAIAGLAGGFGTGELFF
d_call: TRBD2; cdr3_length: 16; j_call: TRBJ2-3; clone_size: once; v_call: TRBV28; cdr3_nt: TGTGCCAGCAGCGGGAGGACCTCGGGGAGCACAGATACGCAGTATTTT; cdr3_aa: CASSGRTSGSTDTQYF
d_call: .; cdr3_length: 14; j_call: TRBJ2-2; clone_size: .; v_call: TRBV7-2; cdr3_nt: TGTGCCAGCACCCTACGACGGGGTCCCGGGGAGCTGTTTTTT; cdr3_aa: CASTLRRGPGELFF
d_call: .; cdr3_length: 15; j_call: TRBJ2-2; clone_size: .; v_call: TRBV10-3; cdr3_nt: TGTGCCATCCTCCCGGAGGGCAGTTTCGCCGGGGAGCTGTTTTTT; cdr3_aa: CAILPEGSFAGELFF
d_call: .; cdr3_length: 16; j_call: TRBJ1-6; clone_size: .; v_call: TRBV5-5; cdr3_nt: TGTGCCAGCAGCCTTCGGCCGGGGTTAATCGATTCACCCCTCCACTTT; cdr3_aa: CASSLRPGLIDSPLHF
d_call: .; cdr3_length: 15; j_call: TRBJ2-5; clone_size: .; v_call: TRBV6-2/TRBV6-3; cdr3_nt: TGTGCCAGCAGTCCAAATCAGGGGTATGGAGAGACCCAGTACTTC; cdr3_aa: CASSPNQGYGETQYF
d_call: .; cdr3_length: 16; j_call: TRBJ2-1; clone_size: once; v_call: TRBV2; cdr3_nt: TGTGCCAGCAGTGGGACGGGAGCGGACCAATACAATGAGCAGTTCTTC; cdr3_aa: CASSGTGADQYNEQFF
d_call: TRBD1; cdr3_length: 16; j_call: TRBJ1-1; clone_size: .; v_call: TRBV4-1; cdr3_nt: TGCGCCAGCAGCCGTACAGGGGGCTCGGTGAACACTGAAGCTTTCTTT; cdr3_aa: CASSRTGGSVNTEAFF
d_call: TRBD1; cdr3_length: 15; j_call: TRBJ1-2; clone_size: .; v_call: TRBV4-1; cdr3_nt: TGCGCCAGCAGCCATTCGACAGGGTCTAACTATGGCTACACCTTC; cdr3_aa: CASSHSTGSNYGYTF
d_call: TRBD2; cdr3_length: 16; j_call: TRBJ2-7; clone_size: .; v_call: TRBV28; cdr3_nt: TGTGCCAGCAGTCCCTCTCGCGGGAGACACATCTACGAGCAGTACTTC; cdr3_aa: CASSPSRGRHIYEQYF
d_call: .; cdr3_length: 15; j_call: TRBJ2-7; clone_size: once; v_call: TRBV11-2; cdr3_nt: TGTGCCAGCAGCTTAGCGGGTCAGATTTCCTACGAGCAGTACTTC; cdr3_aa: CASSLAGQISYEQYF
d_call: .; cdr3_length: 14; j_call: TRBJ1-4; clone_size: once; v_call: TRBV28; cdr3_nt: TGTGCCAGCAGTTTTTCGGGTGAGGTGAACAAACTGTTTTTT; cdr3_aa: CASSFSGEVNKLFF
d_call: TRBD2; cdr3_length: 16; j_call: TRBJ2-1; clone_size: .; v_call: TRBV9; cdr3_nt: TGTGCCAGCAGCGTAGGCAGGACTAGCGGGTACAATGAGCAGTTCTTC; cdr3_aa: CASSVGRTSGYNEQFF
d_call: TRBD2; cdr3_length: 14; j_call: TRBJ2-7; clone_size: .; v_call: TRBV6-5; cdr3_nt: TGTGCCAGCAGCTCGCGGGAGGGCCCCTACGAGCAGTACTTC; cdr3_aa: CASSSREGPYEQYF
d_call: .; cdr3_length: 15; j_call: TRBJ1-4; clone_size: few; v_call: TRBV15; cdr3_nt: TGTGCCACCAGCGGAGGCAGTACAACTAATGAAAAACTGTTTTTT; cdr3_aa: CATSGGSTTNEKLFF
d_call: .; cdr3_length: 15; j_call: TRBJ2-3; clone_size: .; v_call: TRBV20-1; cdr3_nt: TGCAGTGCTAGTCCTAGCTCGGGTAGCACAGATACGCAGTATTTT; cdr3_aa: CSASPSSGSTDTQYF
d_call: TRBD2; cdr3_length: 17; j_call: TRBJ2-7; clone_size: .; v_call: TRBV27; cdr3_nt: TGTGCCAGCAGTTCCCTGCAACGTGGACTAGTTGAGGTCGGGCAGTACTTC; cdr3_aa: CASSSLQRGLVEVGQYF
d_call: TRBD2; cdr3_length: 15; j_call: TRBJ2-1; clone_size: .; v_call: TRBV25-1; cdr3_nt: TGTGCCAGCAGTCCCGGGACTAGCGGGATCAATGAGCAGTTCTTC; cdr3_aa: CASSPGTSGINEQFF
d_call: TRBD1; cdr3_length: 14; j_call: TRBJ1-5; clone_size: .; v_call: TRBV4-2; cdr3_nt: TGTGCCAGCAGCCGAGGACAGGGGAATCAGCCCCAGCATTTT; cdr3_aa: CASSRGQGNQPQHF
d_call: .; cdr3_length: 16; j_call: TRBJ2-5; clone_size: .; v_call: TRBV5-1; cdr3_nt: TGCGCCAGCAGCTTGTGGCCCGGACAGCCACAAGAGACCCAGTACTTC; cdr3_aa: CASSLWPGQPQETQYF
d_call: .; cdr3_length: 14; j_call: TRBJ2-7; clone_size: once; v_call: TRBV2; cdr3_nt: TGTGCCAGCAGTGAACGCGGCCGAGGCTACGAGCAGTACTTC; cdr3_aa: CASSERGRGYEQYF
d_call: TRBD2; cdr3_length: 15; j_call: TRBJ2-3; clone_size: .; v_call: TRBV6-4; cdr3_nt: TGTGCCAGCAGTGTTAGCGGGCACGACACAGATACGCAGTATTTT; cdr3_aa: CASSVSGHDTDTQYF
d_call: .; cdr3_length: 15; j_call: TRBJ1-5; clone_size: .; v_call: TRBV7-2; cdr3_nt: TGTGCCAGCAGCCGCGGAGGGGTCCTGAGGGAGCCCCAGCATTTT; cdr3_aa: CASSRGGVLREPQHF
d_call: .; cdr3_length: 14; j_call: TRBJ2-3; clone_size: .; v_call: TRBV24-1; cdr3_nt: TGTGCCACCAGTGCTTCAGGATCATCAGATACGCAGTATTTT; cdr3_aa: CATSASGSSDTQYF
d_call: .; cdr3_length: 13; j_call: TRBJ2-5; clone_size: .; v_call: TRBV24-1; cdr3_nt: TGTGCCACCAGTGCGGATGGAGGAGAGACCCAGTACTTC; cdr3_aa: CATSADGGETQYF
d_call: TRBD2; cdr3_length: 18; j_call: TRBJ2-7; clone_size: .; v_call: TRBV4-2; cdr3_nt: TGTGCCAGCAGCCAAGTGGGACTAGGTGGCTTCGGGCTCTACGAGCAGTACTTC; cdr3_aa: CASSQVGLGGFGLYEQYF
d_call: .; cdr3_length: 14; j_call: TRBJ2-7; clone_size: .; v_call: TRBV11-2; cdr3_nt: TGTGCCAGCAGCCCCCTCCGACAGTACTACGAGCAGTACTTC; cdr3_aa: CASSPLRQYYEQYF
d_call: TRBD1; cdr3_length: 14; j_call: TRBJ1-5; clone_size: many; v_call: TRBV10-3; cdr3_nt: TGTGCCATCAAAGGGACAGGGAGCAATCAGCCCCAGCATTTT; cdr3_aa: CAIKGTGSNQPQHF
d_call: .; cdr3_length: 16; j_call: TRBJ1-6; clone_size: .; v_call: TRBV3-1/TRBV3-2; cdr3_nt: TGTGCCAGCAGCCGCCGCGGGAGCTCCTATAATTCACCCCTCCACTTT; cdr3_aa: CASSRRGSSYNSPLHF
d_call: .; cdr3_length: 16; j_call: TRBJ2-7; clone_size: .; v_call: TRBV4-2; cdr3_nt: TGTGCCAGCAGCCAAGATTGGGCAGCAGCGGGCTACGAGCAGTACTTC; cdr3_aa: CASSQDWAAAGYEQYF
d_call: TRBD2; cdr3_length: 16; j_call: TRBJ2-1; clone_size: .; v_call: TRBV29-1; cdr3_nt: TGCAGCGTTGAGGGGACTAGCGGGATAACCTACAATGAGCAGTTCTTC; cdr3_aa: CSVEGTSGITYNEQFF
d_call: TRBD1; cdr3_length: 14; j_call: TRBJ1-2; clone_size: .; v_call: TRBV7-9; cdr3_nt: TGTGCCAGCAGCTTAGATGGGACAGTGGACGGCTACACCTTC; cdr3_aa: CASSLDGTVDGYTF
d_call: TRBD1; cdr3_length: 18; j_call: TRBJ1-5; clone_size: few; v_call: TRBV4-1; cdr3_nt: TGCGCCAGCAGCCAAGGCTTTAGGACAGGGGGCGTGAATCAGCCCCAGCATTTT; cdr3_aa: CASSQGFRTGGVNQPQHF
d_call: .; cdr3_length: 13; j_call: TRBJ1-1; clone_size: .; v_call: TRBV28; cdr3_nt: TGTGCCAGCATTCTACAGGGAGGGACTGAAGCTTTCTTT; cdr3_aa: CASILQGGTEAFF
d_call: .; cdr3_length: 15; j_call: TRBJ1-2; clone_size: .; v_call: TRBV5-6; cdr3_nt: TGTGCCAGCAGCTCTAGGGGGTTCCTAAACTATGGCTACACCTTC; cdr3_aa: CASSSRGFLNYGYTF
d_call: .; cdr3_length: 13; j_call: TRBJ2-5; clone_size: .; v_call: TRBV7-3; cdr3_nt: TGTGCCAGCAGCCTCCTAGCCGGAGAGACCCAGTACTTC; cdr3_aa: CASSLLAGETQYF
d_call: TRBD1; cdr3_length: 15; j_call: TRBJ2-1; clone_size: .; v_call: TRBV6-5; cdr3_nt: TGTGCCAGCACCCCGAGACAGGGGGCCTACAATGAGCAGTTCTTC; cdr3_aa: CASTPRQGAYNEQFF
d_call: TRBD1; cdr3_length: 17; j_call: TRBJ1-6; clone_size: .; v_call: TRBV27; cdr3_nt: TGTGCCAGCAGTTTATTGGGGACAGGGGGCGGAAATTCACCCCTCCACTTT; cdr3_aa: CASSLLGTGGGNSPLHF
d_call: TRBD2; cdr3_length: 20; j_call: TRBJ2-1; clone_size: .; v_call: TRBV19; cdr3_nt: TGTGCCAGTAGTAAAGACGAGACTAGCGTAAGTTCTAGCTCCTACAATGAGCAGTTCTTC; cdr3_aa: CASSKDETSVSSSSYNEQFF
d_call: .; cdr3_length: 17; j_call: TRBJ2-3; clone_size: .; v_call: TRBV3-1/TRBV3-2; cdr3_nt: TGTGCCAGCAGCCCCGACTGGGGCCGGGCTAGCACAGATACGCAGTATTTT; cdr3_aa: CASSPDWGRASTDTQYF
d_call: .; cdr3_length: 15; j_call: TRBJ1-1; clone_size: .; v_call: TRBV28; cdr3_nt: TGTGCCCGCATTCCGGGGGGGCCCATGAACACTGAAGCTTTCTTT; cdr3_aa: CARIPGGPMNTEAFF
d_call: .; cdr3_length: 15; j_call: TRBJ1-1; clone_size: .; v_call: TRBV7-2; cdr3_nt: TGTGCCAGCAGCTTAGCGGCAGGGGCGGTCGGTGAAGCTTTCTTT; cdr3_aa: CASSLAAGAVGEAFF
d_call: .; cdr3_length: 11; j_call: TRBJ1-1; clone_size: .; v_call: TRBV6-4; cdr3_nt: TGTGCCAGCAGTGACGAGGCTGAAGCTTTCTTT; cdr3_aa: CASSDEAEAFF
d_call: .; cdr3_length: 14; j_call: TRBJ2-1; clone_size: .; v_call: TRBV19; cdr3_nt: TGTGCCAGTAGTCGCCGGGGAGCCTACAATGAGCAGTTCTTC; cdr3_aa: CASSRRGAYNEQFF
d_call: .; cdr3_length: 14; j_call: TRBJ2-7; clone_size: .; v_call: TRBV4-1; cdr3_nt: TGCGCCAGCAGCCACTTCACCGGGACCTACGAGCAGTACTTC; cdr3_aa: CASSHFTGTYEQYF
d_call: TRBD1; cdr3_length: 15; j_call: TRBJ1-5; clone_size: .; v_call: TRBV19; cdr3_nt: TGTGCCAGTAGGACGGGACAGGGCTACAATCAGCCCCAGCATTTT; cdr3_aa: CASRTGQGYNQPQHF